This TCR beta chain appears in the sequencing data of a study of blood T cells in healthy people across ages. This CDR3 contains 14 residues. V lost 5 bases to trimming and J lost 2 bases, with 12 bases between them. For this clonotype: Its cognate antigen is unknown.

Whole-study results and caveats: Among long-lived donors, naive CD4+ cells were more numerous and diversity higher than in aged donors. Diversity estimated from one million T cells was considered an underestimate. TCR beta diversity per million T cells fell roughly linearly with age.

For the second PCR, which ran for about 6 to 12 cycles, a sample-barcoded 5' primer and a J-beta primer mix were used. Each CDR3 protein gets one entry after TCRdb re-called the 5' RACE reads with MiXCR. The repertoire holds hundreds of thousands of distinct CDR3 sequences, with roughly half as singletons. The chain has TRBV12-3 or TRBV12-4 and TRBJ1-1; D not certain. Sequences were obtained from blood. The TCR sequence derives from a woman aged 80 or over in good health. Here the CDR3 reads CASSVEQRNTEAFF. The CDR3, as DNA: TGTGCCAGCAGTGTCGAACAGAGAAACACTGAAGCTTTCTTT.